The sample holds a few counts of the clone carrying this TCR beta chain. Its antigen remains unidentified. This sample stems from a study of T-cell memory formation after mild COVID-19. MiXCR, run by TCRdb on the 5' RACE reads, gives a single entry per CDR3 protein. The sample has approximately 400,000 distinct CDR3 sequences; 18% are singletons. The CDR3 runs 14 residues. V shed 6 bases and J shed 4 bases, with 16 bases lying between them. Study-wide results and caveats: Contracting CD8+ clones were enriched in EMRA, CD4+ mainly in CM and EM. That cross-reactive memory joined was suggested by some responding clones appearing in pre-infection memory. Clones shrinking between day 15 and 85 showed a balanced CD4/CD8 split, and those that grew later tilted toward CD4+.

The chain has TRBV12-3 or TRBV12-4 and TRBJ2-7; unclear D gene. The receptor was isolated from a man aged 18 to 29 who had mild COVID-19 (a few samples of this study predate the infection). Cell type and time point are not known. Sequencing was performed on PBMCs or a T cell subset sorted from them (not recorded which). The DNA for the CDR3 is TGTGCCAGCAGCCGCCGGATCTCTGAGTACGAGCAGTACTTC. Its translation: CASSRRISEYEQYF.